This TCR beta chain emerged from a study of blood T cell repertoires in COVID-19. Overall study context: The United States, Italy and Spain supplied acute and convalescent COVID-19 samples. Sample material is recorded as cDNA or gDNA derived from T cells, B-cell-depleted T cells, or PBMCs.

The length of the CDR3 is 15 residues. V lost 1 base, J lost 4 bases, and 13 bases lay in between. Germline-derived CDR1 and CDR2 are KGHSH and LQKENI. In the original workflow: Quantification of nucleated cells was approximated via reference gene primer amplification. Generated by immunoSEQ multiplex PCR, the TCRdb table keeps only in-frame clones and is missing some. V, J and clone size reflect that table, while D and trimming were determined from the DNA. The data show 230,000 or so clones, roughly 79% seen once. This receptor was identified in a woman aged 80 or older with COVID-19, enrolled during active disease. The chain joins TRBV18 to TRBJ1-1; a weak D match, TRBD1 (6 bases). The specimen was peripheral blood. DNA of the CDR3: TGTGCCAGCTCACCACGCCCGGGACAATCCACTGAAGCTTTCTTT. Protein sequence: CASSPRPGQSTEAFF.